These 26 T cell receptor beta chains were sequenced from one sample in a study of lymphopenia after photon versus proton radiotherapy. Repertoires were generated with immunoSEQ multiplex PCR, while TCRdb's copy carries only in-frame clones and drops some. The profile shows almost 25,000 clones, roughly four fifths of them singletons. The sequences come from peripheral blood, collected from a patient treated with proton-based radiotherapy. These receptors all stem from a woman in her 70s with pancreatic cancer.

This rearrangement joins TRBV7-2 to TRBJ1-4; no clear D. The V end was cut by 2 bases, the J end by 8 bases, with 18 bases between. The length of the CDR3 is 16 residues. Germline lookup yields CDR1 SGHTA and CDR2 FQGNSA. The CDR3 DNA is TGTGCCAGCAGCTTACTAAACGGTGGTGGTAGGGAAAAACTGTTTTTT. As protein: CASSLLNGGGREKLFF.

The rearrangement links TRBV10-3 to TRBJ2-7; D might be TRBD2 (5 bases). Germline CDR1 and CDR2: ENHRY and SYGVKD. Trimming took 10 bases from V and 0 from J, leaving 10 bases between them. This CDR3 contains 12 residues. The DNA for the CDR3 is TGTGCCAGTAGCGAAAGCTCCTACGAGCAGTACTTC. Its translation is CASSESSYEQYF.

In its sample, this clone was seen once. The V and J genes are TRBV28 and TRBJ2-7; TRBD2 aligns across 9 bases. Looked up from germline, CDR1 is MDHEN and CDR2 is SYDVKM. Germline trimming cut 5 bases from V and 3 bases from J; bases unmatched to any gene: 17. This CDR3 comprises 18 residues. CDR3 loop: CASSPGSSGTGLDYEQYF. In DNA, the CDR3 is TGTGCCAGCAGTCCGGGGTCTAGCGGGACGGGCCTCGACTACGAGCAGTACTTC.

The V gene is TRBV28, the J gene TRBJ1-2, with D maybe TRBD1 (6 bases). In germline, CDR1 is MDHEN, CDR2 SYDVKM. CDR3 length: 12 amino acids. The germline V and J ends were trimmed by 4 bases and 7 bases, with 10 bases remaining between them. The DNA for the CDR3 is TGTGCCAGCAGTTCGGACAGAATTGGCTACACCTTC. The encoded protein is CASSSDRIGYTF.

The genes are TRBV11-2 and TRBJ2-1; D is ambiguous. This CDR3 has 16 residues. V shed 5 bases and J shed 6 bases, with 20 bases lying between them. CDR1 SGHAT and CDR2 FQNNGV come from the germline V gene. DNA of the CDR3: TGTGCCAGCAGCCCACCCACAGCGAAGCAGAGCAATGAGCAGTTCTTC. Translating it yields CASSPPTAKQSNEQFF.

This clone was recorded once. The chain is built from TRBV6-5 and TRBJ2-7; D may be TRBD1 (6 bases). CDR3 length: 15 amino acids. Germline CDR1 and CDR2: MNHEY and SVGAGI. V was clipped by 6 bases and J by 0 bases, with 15 bases between them. DNA for the CDR3: TGTGCCAGCAGCTGGGGGCAGGCAAACTCCTACGAGCAGTACTTC. As protein: CASSWGQANSYEQYF.

The chain combines TRBV7-2 with TRBJ1-2, with D unclear. The ends were cut back, 1 base at V and 7 bases at J, with 10 bases in the middle. The CDR3 length is 13 residues. Germline V gives CDR1 SGHTA, CDR2 FQGNSA. The CDR3 DNA follows: TGTGCCAGCAGCTTAGAAGGTCGGAGTGGCTACACCTTC. This gives the protein CASSLEGRSGYTF.

V is TRBV19 and J is TRBJ2-2, with D unresolved. V shed 3 bases and J shed 5 bases, with 7 bases lying between them. The CDR3 is made up of 13 amino acids. The V gene's germline CDR1 is LNHDA and CDR2 SQIVND (reference sequence). The CDR3 region has the DNA TGTGCCAGTAGTATTTTAGAGACCGGGGAGCTGTTTTTT. This codes for CASSILETGELFF.

The chain joins TRBV7-2 to TRBJ2-4; D may be TRBD1 or TRBD2 (6 bases each). Germline CDR1 is SGHTA and CDR2 is FQGNSA. CDR3 length equals 17 residues. V lost 4 bases and J 5 bases, leaving 21 bases between the germline ends. The CDR3 reads CASSSDPGGRTENIQYF. CDR3 coding DNA: TGTGCCAGCAGCTCCGACCCTGGGGGGCGCACCGAAAACATTCAGTACTTC.

The chain is built from TRBV19 and TRBJ2-4, with 7 nucleotides matching TRBD1. V lost 0 bases to trimming and J lost 6 bases; unmatched junction nucleotides: 11. Looked up from germline, CDR1 is LNHDA and CDR2 is SQIVND (reference sequence). The CDR3 sequence is 17 residues long. The CDR3 coding sequence is TGTGCCAGTAGTATAGATGGAGGCAGGGGGTCCTCAAACATTCAGTACTTC. It specifies CASSIDGGRGSSNIQYF.

The genes are TRBV28 and TRBJ2-7; TRBD1 agrees at 7 bases. The CDR3 consists of 15 residues. Germline V gene lookup returns CDR1 MDHEN and CDR2 SYDVKM. Germline trimming cut 4 bases from V and 0 bases from J; bases unmatched to any gene: 6. CDR3 protein: CASSSGQHSSYEQYF. Written as DNA, the CDR3 is TGTGCCAGCAGTTCGGGACAGCATTCCTCCTACGAGCAGTACTTC. The full variable domain, with the rest looked up from reference TRBV28 and TRBJ2-7, is DVKVTQSSRYLVKRTGEKVFLECVQDMDHENMFWYRQDPGLGLRLIYFSYDVKMKEKGDIPEGYSVSREKKERFSLILESASTNQTSMYLCASSSGQHSSYEQYFGPGTRLTVT.

The chain is built from TRBV4-1 and TRBJ1-2, with TRBD1 matching 7 bases. The V gene end was trimmed by 2 bases and the J gene end by 6 bases; junction bases not matched to a gene: 6. The CDR3 consists of 14 residues. From germline, CDR1 is MGHRA and CDR2 YSYEKL. The CDR3 protein is CASSQRSGGDGYTF. The CDR3 DNA reads TGCGCCAGCAGCCAAAGGTCAGGGGGAGATGGCTACACCTTC.

The chain uses TRBV30 and TRBJ1-4; 8 bases align to TRBD1. Germline CDR1 reads GTSNPN; CDR2 reads SVGIG (reference sequence). CDR3 length: 13 residues. The ends lost 5 bases at V and 7 bases at J; junction bases unmatched: 6. The CDR3 spells CAWSYGQGEKLFF. CDR3 DNA: TGTGCCTGGTCCTATGGACAGGGTGAAAAACTGTTTTTT.

The gene calls are TRBV29-1 and TRBJ2-5; D is undetermined. CDR3 length: 13 residues. V lost 3 bases and J 2 bases, leaving 10 bases between the germline ends. Per the germline V gene, CDR1 is SQVTM and CDR2 is ANQGSEA. The CDR3, as DNA: TGCAGCGTTGATGGGTCAATACAAGAGACCCAGTACTTC. Translated: CSVDGSIQETQYF.

The chain has TRBV6-5 and TRBJ2-7; TRBD1 aligns across 7 bases. The CDR3 contains 14 residues. V lost 5 bases, J lost 4 bases, and 8 bases stayed unmatched. Germline lookup yields CDR1 MNHEY and CDR2 SVGAGI. CDR3 loop: CASSLKRQGYEQYF. The DNA of the CDR3 is TGTGCCAGCAGTCTAAAAAGACAGGGATACGAGCAGTACTTC.

This chain links TRBV10-3 with TRBJ2-3; 13 bases are shared with TRBD2. This CDR3 region has 18 residues. V shed 2 bases, J shed 5 bases, and the junction held 10 bases outside the gene matches. Germline CDR1 reads ENHRY; CDR2 reads SYGVKD. CDR3 sequence (DNA): TGTGCCATCAGTGAGCCTACTAGCGGGAGGGCCAGGGGAGATACGCAGTATTTT. This gives the protein CAISEPTSGRARGDTQYF.

This clone is labeled as medium-sized. V and J are TRBV7-3 and TRBJ2-1; 7 bases are a match to TRBD2. Germline loops: CDR1 SGHTA, CDR2 FQGTGA. The V gene end was trimmed by 5 bases and the J gene end by 8 bases; junction bases not matched to a gene: 12. This CDR3 has 15 amino acids. CDR3 region: CASSPGSGKLDEQFF. CDR3 nucleotides: TGTGCCAGCAGCCCAGGGAGCGGGAAGTTAGATGAGCAGTTCTTC.

The chain links TRBV11-3 to TRBJ2-2; TRBD2 agrees at 14 bases. This CDR3 has 19 amino acids. CDR1 SGHNT and CDR2 YENEEA come from the germline V gene. The ends lost 5 bases at V and 5 bases at J; junction bases unmatched: 13. The CDR3 loop reads CASSPAPGLAGERTGELFF. The DNA of the CDR3 is TGTGCCAGCAGCCCGGCCCCGGGACTAGCGGGAGAAAGGACCGGGGAGCTGTTTTTT.

V is TRBV6-5 and J is TRBJ1-4, with 8 bases lining up with TRBD1. The germline gives CDR1 MNHEY, CDR2 SVGAGI. The V and J ends lost 2 bases and 8 bases, in that order; junction bases with no gene match: 7. The CDR3 spans 15 residues. The CDR3 DNA follows: TGTGCCAGCAGTTACAGGTCAGGGGGCGGCGAAAAACTGTTTTTT. The encoded protein is CASSYRSGGGEKLFF.

The chain has TRBV5-1 and TRBJ2-1; D perhaps matches TRBD2 (5 bases). Germline V gives CDR1 SGHRS, CDR2 YFSETQ. Trimming removed 2 bases at V and 0 bases at J, with 12 bases between. There are 16 residues in the CDR3. The DNA of the CDR3 is TGCGCCAGCAGCTTAAATGACTACCACTCCTACAATGAGCAGTTCTTC. Its protein is CASSLNDYHSYNEQFF. The entire variable domain, with the rest obtained from reference TRBV5-1 and TRBJ2-1, is as follows: KAGVTQTPRYLIKTRGQQVTLSCSPISGHRSVSWYQQTPGQGLQFLFEYFSETQRNKGNFPGRFSGRQFSNSRSEMNVSTLELGDSALYLCASSLNDYHSYNEQFFGPGTRLTVL.

The chain joins TRBV28 to TRBJ2-2, with a tentative D call TRBD2 (5 bases). Per germline, CDR1 MDHEN and CDR2 SYDVKM. The CDR3 is 16 amino acids. The germline V and J ends were trimmed by 3 bases and 0 bases, with 11 bases remaining between them. The CDR3 DNA reads as TGTGCCAGCAGTTTGCCTAGCCCCACGAACACCGGGGAGCTGTTTTTT. Translating gives CASSLPSPTNTGELFF.

This chain links TRBV11-3 with TRBJ2-5; TRBD1 matches at 8 bases. V lost 5 bases to trimming and J lost 2 bases; unmatched junction nucleotides: 4. The length of the CDR3 is 14 residues. Germline lookup yields CDR1 SGHNT and CDR2 YENEEA. This CDR3 is CASSNGQGQETQYF. The CDR3, as DNA: TGTGCCAGCAGCAACGGACAGGGACAAGAGACCCAGTACTTC.

The rearrangement links TRBV29-1 to TRBJ1-1; TRBD1 matches at 7 bases. V trimming: 6 bases; J trimming: 2 bases; junction bases outside the gene matches: 6. Germline CDR1 reads SQVTM; CDR2 reads ANQGSEA. This CDR3 region has 13 residues. The CDR3 DNA reads as TGCAGCGTGGGATCAGGGGGAAACACTGAAGCTTTCTTT. As protein: CSVGSGGNTEAFF.

The chain combines TRBV9 with TRBJ2-3, with TRBD2 matching over 7 bases. Per germline, CDR1 SGDLS and CDR2 YYNGEE. Germline trimming cut 4 bases from V and 3 bases from J; bases unmatched to any gene: 8. The CDR3 spans 15 residues. CDR3 in DNA: TGTGCCAGCAGCCCTTGGGACTATCATACAGATACGCAGTATTTT. Protein product: CASSPWDYHTDTQYF.

The chain carries TRBV9 and TRBJ2-1, with 9 bases aligning to TRBD2. Unmatched junction bases numbered 14, after V lost 3 bases and J lost 10 bases. This CDR3 is built from 16 residues. Germline V gives CDR1 SGDLS, CDR2 YYNGEE. The DNA of the CDR3 is TGTGCCAGCAGCGCATACAACAAGATAGCGGGAGACGAGCAGTTCTTC. It encodes CASSAYNKIAGDEQFF.

V usage is TRBV11-1 and J usage is TRBJ2-1; TRBD2 matches at 9 bases. V shed 2 bases and J 10 bases; nucleotides not matched to a gene: 9. Germline lookup yields CDR1 SGHAT and CDR2 FQDESV (reference sequence). This CDR3 spans 15 amino acids. The CDR3 sequence is CASSLSASGASEQFF. CDR3 DNA: TGTGCCAGCAGCTTAAGTGCTAGCGGGGCATCCGAGCAGTTCTTC.